This is a list of T cell receptor beta chains from one sample in a study of cytomegalovirus exposure and HLA in healthy donors. The protocol was immunoSEQ multiplex PCR, while the TCRdb copy is restricted to in-frame clones and leaves out a portion. Of tens of thousands of clones listed, less than 65% are singletons. Source material: PBMCs. The receptor source for this set is a woman aged 25 to 39 in good health and CMV-seronegative. Both conserved end residues are part of each CDR3. Each record gives: J gene, D gene, V gene, clone size, CDR3 DNA, CDR3 protein. A D gene is named only where the DNA matches it firmly. For some rows the clone size is stated as once, few or many, or as a class when expanded; others skip it.

j_call: TRBJ2-3; d_call: TRBD2; v_call: TRBV7-2; clone_size: .; cdr3_nt: TGTGCCAGCAGCCCCAGGACTAGCGGGAGGGATACGCAGTATTTT; cdr3_aa: CASSPRTSGRDTQYF
j_call: TRBJ2-2; d_call: .; v_call: TRBV5-4; clone_size: .; cdr3_nt: TGTGCCAGCAGCCCTGGGGGGGCTTCCGTCGGGGAGCTGTTTTTT; cdr3_aa: CASSPGGASVGELFF
j_call: TRBJ2-7; d_call: .; v_call: TRBV28; clone_size: few; cdr3_nt: TGTGCCAGCAGTTTATCGGGAGTTCGCTCCTACGAGCAGTACTTC; cdr3_aa: CASSLSGVRSYEQYF
j_call: TRBJ1-2; d_call: .; v_call: TRBV5-1; clone_size: .; cdr3_nt: TGCGCCAGCAGGACCGGACAGACCTCGAACTATGGCTACACCTTC; cdr3_aa: CASRTGQTSNYGYTF
j_call: TRBJ2-1; d_call: TRBD2; v_call: TRBV7-9; clone_size: .; cdr3_nt: TGTGCCAGCAGCGGGACTAGCGGGGGGTCATCCTACAATGAGCAGTTCTTC; cdr3_aa: CASSGTSGGSSYNEQFF
j_call: TRBJ2-5; d_call: TRBD2; v_call: TRBV18; clone_size: .; cdr3_nt: TGTGCCAGCTCACCACCGGGGGGGGAGACCCAGTACTTC; cdr3_aa: CASSPPGGETQYF
j_call: TRBJ1-4; d_call: TRBD1; v_call: TRBV27; clone_size: .; cdr3_nt: TGTGCCAGCAGTTTGGCCGGGACAGGGACGAGGGAAAAACTGTTTTTT; cdr3_aa: CASSLAGTGTREKLFF
j_call: TRBJ2-1; d_call: TRBD1; v_call: TRBV4-2; clone_size: .; cdr3_nt: TGTGCCAGCAGCCAAGGGGGGGGACAGGGCTACTACAATGAGCAGTTCTTC; cdr3_aa: CASSQGGGQGYYNEQFF
j_call: TRBJ1-6; d_call: .; v_call: TRBV4-1; clone_size: .; cdr3_nt: TGCGCCAGCAGCCGGTCGCCCCAAACTCTTAATTCACCCCTCCACTTT; cdr3_aa: CASSRSPQTLNSPLHF
j_call: TRBJ2-1; d_call: .; v_call: TRBV7-6; clone_size: .; cdr3_nt: TGTGCCAGCAGCTTAGGGCGGGCCTCCTTCGGCAATGAGCAGTTCTTC; cdr3_aa: CASSLGRASFGNEQFF
j_call: TRBJ1-2; d_call: .; v_call: TRBV5-1; clone_size: once; cdr3_nt: TGCGCCAGCAGCTCCCAGGGAGGGGGAAACTATGGCTACACCTTC; cdr3_aa: CASSSQGGGNYGYTF
j_call: TRBJ2-7; d_call: TRBD1; v_call: TRBV28; clone_size: .; cdr3_nt: TGTGCCAGCAGGCCAACTGGACAGGGTGGCCACGAGCAGTACTTC; cdr3_aa: CASRPTGQGGHEQYF
j_call: TRBJ1-2; d_call: TRBD1; v_call: TRBV5-4; clone_size: .; cdr3_nt: TGTGCCAGCAGCTTACGGGGAGGGACAGGGTTCGATGGCTACACCTTC; cdr3_aa: CASSLRGGTGFDGYTF
j_call: TRBJ2-7; d_call: TRBD1; v_call: TRBV5-1; clone_size: few; cdr3_nt: TGCGCCAGCAGCTTGACAGGGGCCGAGCAGTACTTC; cdr3_aa: CASSLTGAEQYF
j_call: TRBJ2-2; d_call: .; v_call: TRBV9; clone_size: .; cdr3_nt: TGTGCCAGCAGCCCACAGAACACCGGGGAGCTGTTTTTT; cdr3_aa: CASSPQNTGELFF
j_call: TRBJ2-7; d_call: .; v_call: TRBV12-5; clone_size: .; cdr3_nt: TGTGCTAGTGGTCCAGGCCGCTACGAGCAGTACTTC; cdr3_aa: CASGPGRYEQYF
j_call: TRBJ2-5; d_call: .; v_call: TRBV28; clone_size: .; cdr3_nt: TGTGCCAGCTCCGTATGGGGAAGCGGAGAGACCCAGTACTTC; cdr3_aa: CASSVWGSGETQYF
j_call: TRBJ1-1; d_call: .; v_call: TRBV5-1; clone_size: .; cdr3_nt: TGCGCCAGCAGCTTGGCCGGGGGGGGCGAGGCTTTCTTT; cdr3_aa: CASSLAGGGEAFF
j_call: TRBJ2-5; d_call: .; v_call: TRBV5-8; clone_size: .; cdr3_nt: TGTGCCAGCAGCCGACTAGGAAGCCCCTCTGAGACCCAGTACTTC; cdr3_aa: CASSRLGSPSETQYF
j_call: TRBJ1-1; d_call: .; v_call: TRBV5-6; clone_size: .; cdr3_nt: TGTGCCAGCAGCTTACAGGAGAACACTGAAGCTTTCTTT; cdr3_aa: CASSLQENTEAFF
j_call: TRBJ1-5; d_call: .; v_call: TRBV19; clone_size: .; cdr3_nt: TGTGCCAGTAGTCTTAGCCACAGGGAACAGCCCCAGCATTTT; cdr3_aa: CASSLSHREQPQHF
j_call: TRBJ2-5; d_call: .; v_call: TRBV29-1; clone_size: .; cdr3_nt: TGCAGCGTTGAGTGGCAGGGAGGTAGGGAGACCCAGTACTTC; cdr3_aa: CSVEWQGGRETQYF
j_call: TRBJ1-1; d_call: .; v_call: TRBV6-6; clone_size: few; cdr3_nt: TGTGCCAGCAGCCCCCCTCGACAGACAAACACTGAAGCTTTCTTT; cdr3_aa: CASSPPRQTNTEAFF
j_call: TRBJ2-5; d_call: TRBD1; v_call: TRBV5-1; clone_size: .; cdr3_nt: TGCGCCAGCAGCTATGATCGGGGACAGCAAGAGACCCAGTACTTC; cdr3_aa: CASSYDRGQQETQYF
j_call: TRBJ1-2; d_call: TRBD1; v_call: TRBV28; clone_size: .; cdr3_nt: TGTGCCAGCAGTTTACTGGGACAGCTTAACTATGGCTACACCTTC; cdr3_aa: CASSLLGQLNYGYTF
j_call: TRBJ1-4; d_call: .; v_call: TRBV4-1; clone_size: few; cdr3_nt: TGCGCCAGCAGCCAAGTTACAGGGTATACTAATGAAAAACTGTTTTTT; cdr3_aa: CASSQVTGYTNEKLFF
j_call: TRBJ2-1; d_call: .; v_call: TRBV5-1; clone_size: once; cdr3_nt: TGCGCCAGCAGCCCCGGGGATGGACGTTACAATGAGCAGTTCTTC; cdr3_aa: CASSPGDGRYNEQFF
j_call: TRBJ2-1; d_call: TRBD1; v_call: TRBV10-2; clone_size: .; cdr3_nt: TGCGCCAGCAGAGAGACAGGGTTTGATGAGCAGTTCTTC; cdr3_aa: CASRETGFDEQFF
j_call: TRBJ2-7; d_call: TRBD2; v_call: TRBV5-1; clone_size: once; cdr3_nt: TGCGCCAGCAGCTTGTTCGCGGCGGGGGGGACCGAGCAGTACTTC; cdr3_aa: CASSLFAAGGTEQYF
j_call: TRBJ2-7; d_call: TRBD2; v_call: TRBV28; clone_size: few; cdr3_nt: TGTGCCAGCAGGCCGTTAGGTTCAGCGGGGCAATACGAGCAGTACTTC; cdr3_aa: CASRPLGSAGQYEQYF
j_call: TRBJ1-2; d_call: .; v_call: TRBV28; clone_size: .; cdr3_nt: TGTGCCTCCCTTACAGGATGGGGAGGCTATGGCTACACCTTC; cdr3_aa: CASLTGWGGYGYTF
j_call: TRBJ1-1; d_call: .; v_call: TRBV27; clone_size: .; cdr3_nt: TGTGCCAGCAGTCCGAACCGAAGGGGCACTGAAGCTTTCTTT; cdr3_aa: CASSPNRRGTEAFF
j_call: TRBJ1-2; d_call: .; v_call: TRBV4-2; clone_size: few; cdr3_nt: TGTGCCAGCAGCCAAGACTCCGACAGATCTGATGGCTACACCTTC; cdr3_aa: CASSQDSDRSDGYTF
j_call: TRBJ1-4; d_call: .; v_call: TRBV15; clone_size: .; cdr3_nt: TGTGCCACCAGCAGGGCCGGGATAGTCCTCTCCCCGTTTTTT; cdr3_aa: CATSRAGIVLSPFF
j_call: TRBJ1-6; d_call: .; v_call: TRBV2; clone_size: .; cdr3_nt: TGTGCCAGCGGGGCGAGCTCCTATAATTCACCCCTCCACTTT; cdr3_aa: CASGASSYNSPLHF
j_call: TRBJ2-2; d_call: .; v_call: TRBV2; clone_size: .; cdr3_nt: TGTGCCAGCAGTGACCCCCGCGGGGAGCTGTTTTTT; cdr3_aa: CASSDPRGELFF
j_call: TRBJ1-3; d_call: TRBD1; v_call: TRBV6-5; clone_size: .; cdr3_nt: TGTGCCAGCAGACCGACAGGGTCGACCGGAAACACCATATATTTT; cdr3_aa: CASRPTGSTGNTIYF
j_call: TRBJ2-3; d_call: TRBD2; v_call: TRBV18; clone_size: .; cdr3_nt: TGTGCCAGCTCACCGTGGCGGCTAGCGGGTAAGACGCAGTATTTT; cdr3_aa: CASSPWRLAGKTQYF
j_call: TRBJ2-7; d_call: .; v_call: TRBV2; clone_size: .; cdr3_nt: TGTGCCAGCAGGGAAACGCCGGGTAGGTCCTACGAGCAGTACTTC; cdr3_aa: CASRETPGRSYEQYF
j_call: TRBJ1-4; d_call: .; v_call: TRBV28; clone_size: few; cdr3_nt: TGTGCCAGCAGTCTACCGACGGGGGCTAATGAAAAACTGTTTTTT; cdr3_aa: CASSLPTGANEKLFF